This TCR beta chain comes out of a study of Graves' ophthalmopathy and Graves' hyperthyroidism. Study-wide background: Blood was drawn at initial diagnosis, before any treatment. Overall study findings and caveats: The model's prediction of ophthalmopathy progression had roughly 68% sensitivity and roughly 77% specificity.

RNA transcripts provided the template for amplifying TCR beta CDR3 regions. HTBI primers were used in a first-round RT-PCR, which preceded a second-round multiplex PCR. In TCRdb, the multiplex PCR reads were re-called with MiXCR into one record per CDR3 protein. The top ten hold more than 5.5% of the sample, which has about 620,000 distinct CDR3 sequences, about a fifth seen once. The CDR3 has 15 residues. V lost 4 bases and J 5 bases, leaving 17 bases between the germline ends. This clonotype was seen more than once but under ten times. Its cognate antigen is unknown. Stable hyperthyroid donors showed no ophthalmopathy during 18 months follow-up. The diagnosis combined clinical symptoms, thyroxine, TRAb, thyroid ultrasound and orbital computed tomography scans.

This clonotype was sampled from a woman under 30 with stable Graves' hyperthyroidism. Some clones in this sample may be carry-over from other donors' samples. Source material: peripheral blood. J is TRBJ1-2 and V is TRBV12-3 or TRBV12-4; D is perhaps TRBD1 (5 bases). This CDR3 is CASSWTGTGGYGYTF. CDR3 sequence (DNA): TGTGCCAGCAGTTGGACCGGGACCGGGGGGTATGGCTACACCTTC.